These 32 T cell receptor beta chains came from one sample sequenced in a study of T cells in Graves' hyperthyroidism and ophthalmopathy. TCR beta CDR3 region amplification was performed from RNA transcripts. Using the HTBI primer set, a first-round RT-PCR was run on the TCR CDR3. MiXCR was run by TCRdb on the multiplex PCR reads, yielding one entry per CDR3 protein. The sample has about 400,000 distinct CDR3 sequences, around a sixth seen once. The sequencing input was blood. The receptors shown here come from a young woman with Graves' hyperthyroidism that later progressed to Graves' ophthalmopathy.

This clonotype was counted ten times or more. The chain combines TRBV7-8 with TRBJ2-7, with TRBD2 as a possible D gene (5 bases). This CDR3 region has 16 residues. Trimming pared 1 base from V and 3 bases from J, leaving 16 bases between. Germline CDR1 and CDR2: SGHVS and FQNEAQ. The CDR3 region is CASSLVFWGGGYEQYF. The CDR3 region has the DNA TGTGCCAGCAGCTTAGTGTTCTGGGGTGGAGGCTACGAGCAGTACTTC.

This clonotype was counted many times. This chain uses TRBV11-3 with TRBJ2-1; 13 bases align to TRBD2. V lost 4 bases, J lost 8 bases, and 5 bases stayed unmatched. The CDR3 is made up of 15 amino acids. From germline, CDR1 is SGHNT and CDR2 YENEEA. The CDR3: CASSSGTSGNDEQFF. In DNA form, the CDR3 reads TGTGCCAGCAGCTCCGGGACTAGCGGGAACGATGAGCAGTTCTTC.

The chain joins TRBV6-1 to TRBJ2-2; no reliable D call. This CDR3 has 15 residues. Germline lookup yields CDR1 MNHNS and CDR2 SASEGT. Trimming cost V 6 bases and J 2 bases, with 13 bases left between them. Here the CDR3 DNA reads TGTGCCAGCAGACTATATTACCGAAACACCGGGGAGCTGTTTTTT. This translates into CASRLYYRNTGELFF.

This rearrangement joins TRBV20-1 to TRBJ2-5, with a tentative D call TRBD1 (6 bases). The germline CDR1 and CDR2 sequences are DFQATT and SNEGSKA (reference sequence). V dropped 1 base and J dropped 0 bases, with 15 bases sitting between them. The CDR3 has 16 residues. The CDR3 nucleotides read TGCAGTGCTAGAGTAATCCGGACAGTGTACCAAGAGACCCAGTACTTC. The encoded protein is CSARVIRTVYQETQYF.

The chain couples TRBV7-2 to TRBJ2-1; 11 nucleotides agree with TRBD2. The CDR3 covers 19 residues. V was pared by 5 bases and J by 7 bases, with 19 bases of the junction left unmatched. Germline values: CDR1 SGHTA, CDR2 FQGNSA. The CDR3 coding sequence is TGTGCCAGCAGCCCCGACCGTCCCCTAGCGGGAGGTTTGGAAAATGAGCAGTTCTTC. Translating gives CASSPDRPLAGGLENEQFF.

This clonotype was recorded at least ten times. The rearrangement joins TRBV4-1 to TRBJ2-1, with 11 bases lining up with TRBD2. Germline CDR1 and CDR2: MGHRA and YSYEKL. V lost 9 bases to trimming and J lost 2 bases; unmatched junction nucleotides: 6. This CDR3 is 15 amino acids long. This CDR3 is CASMIAGGTYNEQFF. The CDR3 region has the DNA TGCGCCAGTATGATAGCGGGAGGGACCTACAATGAGCAGTTCTTC.

The table lists this clonotype with many counts. The CDR3 region is CASSLGQINQPQHF. The CDR3 nucleotides read TGCGCCAGCAGCCTCGGACAGATCAATCAGCCCCAGCATTTT. The chain employs TRBV4-1 and TRBJ1-5, with D possibly being TRBD1 (6 bases). Germline CDR1 is MGHRA and CDR2 is YSYEKL. Deletions cut 4 bases from V and 3 bases from J, with 10 bases between. The CDR3 spans 14 residues.

This clonotype was recorded many times. The V gene is TRBV10-3, the J gene TRBJ2-1; weak D call: TRBD1 (7 bases). From germline, CDR1 is ENHRY and CDR2 SYGVKD. The CDR3 length is 15 residues. V lost 6 bases and J 6 bases, leaving 18 bases between the germline ends. Written as DNA, the CDR3 is TGTGCCATCAGACGCAACAGGGGAGGTGTCAATGAGCAGTTCTTC. Protein: CAIRRNRGGVNEQFF.

In this sample, this clonotype turned up many times. The V call is TRBV7-2, the J call TRBJ2-7; D remains unclear. The V gene's germline CDR1 is SGHTA and CDR2 FQGNSA. The CDR3 spans 14 residues. The V end was cut by 4 bases, the J end by 0 bases, with 10 bases between. The CDR3: CASSSEAASYEQYF. CDR3 sequence (DNA): TGTGCCAGCAGCTCCGAGGCGGCCTCCTACGAGCAGTACTTC.

Only a few counts were recorded for this clonotype. The chain has TRBV14 and TRBJ2-5, with TRBD2 as a possible D gene (5 bases). Germline V gene lookup returns CDR1 SGHDN and CDR2 FVKESK. Trimming removed 5 bases from V and 4 bases from J, with 14 bases in between. This CDR3 has 14 amino acids. In DNA form, the CDR3 reads TGTGCCAGCAGCGAGGGCCCTTTAGGAGAGACCCAGTACTTC. This codes for CASSEGPLGETQYF. The full variable domain, completed using reference TRBV14 and TRBJ2-5, is EAGVTQFPSHSVIEKGQTVTLRCDPISGHDNLYWYRRVMGKEIKFLLHFVKESKQDESGMPNNRFLAERTGGTYSTLKVQPAELEDSGVYFCASSEGPLGETQYFGPGTRLLVL.

The chain recombines TRBV27 with TRBJ1-6; D gene uncertain. The germline V and J ends were trimmed by 7 bases and 0 bases, with 10 bases remaining between them. Germline V gene sequence: CDR1 MNHEY, CDR2 SMNVEV (reference sequence). The CDR3 runs to 15 residues. The CDR3 nucleotides read TGTGCCAGCATGGTCACCGGCTCCTATAATTCACCCCTCCACTTT. Translating it yields CASMVTGSYNSPLHF.

This clonotype was counted many times. The genes are TRBV2 and TRBJ2-1, with TRBD1 as a possible D gene (6 bases). The V gene lost 4 bases and the J gene lost 6 bases, with 16 bases spanning the gap. The CDR3 length is 15 residues. Germline lookup yields CDR1 SNHLY and CDR2 FYNNEI. CDR3 nucleotide sequence: TGTGCCAGCAGTGCTGGGACACCACCTCGCAATGAGCAGTTCTTC. Its translation is CASSAGTPPRNEQFF.

The gene calls are TRBV5-1 and TRBJ2-7, with no clear D. The J call may be in error: the DNA end matches TRBJ2-1 better. Looked up from germline, CDR1 is SGHRS and CDR2 is YFSETQ. The length of the CDR3 is 13 residues. CDR3 protein: CASSLPQNYEQFF. The DNA for the CDR3 is TGCGCCAGCAGCTTGCCACAGAACTACGAGCAGTTCTTC.

This clonotype has a count of ten or more. This chain uses TRBV6-1 with TRBJ2-1, with D possibly TRBD1 on 5 matching bases. This CDR3 has 14 amino acids. The V gene's germline CDR1 is MNHNS and CDR2 SASEGT. V was trimmed by 6 bases and J by 3 bases, leaving 12 bases between them. DNA for the CDR3: TGTGCCAGCAGCATCCAGGACAACTACAATGAGCAGTTCTTC. Amino acid sequence: CASSIQDNYNEQFF.

The chain combines TRBV7-2 with TRBJ2-7; D is unresolved. Germline V gene lookup returns CDR1 SGHTA and CDR2 FQGNSA. This CDR3 is 15 amino acids long. Trimming stripped 1 base from V and 2 bases from J, with 12 bases between. The CDR3 nucleotides read TGTGCCAGCAGCTTAGGAGTGGGTTCTACCTACGAGCAGTACTTC. Translated, it gives CASSLGVGSTYEQYF.

This clonotype was counted ten times or more. The CDR3 DNA reads TGTGCCAGCAGCCAAGCCTACCCCTCAAGACTAGCGGGTCAAGAGACCCAGTACTTC. It codes for CASSQAYPSRLAGQETQYF. V is TRBV14 and J is TRBJ2-5; TRBD2 matches at 10 bases. Trimming cost V 1 base and J 2 bases; bases outside gene matches: 13. Germline-derived CDR1 and CDR2 are SGHDN and FVKESK. The CDR3 has 19 amino acids. Based on the CDR3 plus reference TRBV14 and TRBJ2-5, the full variable domain is EAGVTQFPSHSVIEKGQTVTLRCDPISGHDNLYWYRRVMGKEIKFLLHFVKESKQDESGMPNNRFLAERTGGTYSTLKVQPAELEDSGVYFCASSQAYPSRLAGQETQYFGPGTRLLVL.

As concerns this clonotype: A much bigger clone sits one base away, suggesting this may be a read error. V gene TRBV20-1 combines with J gene TRBJ2-1, with 8 positions matching TRBD2. Per the germline V gene, CDR1 is DFQATT and CDR2 is SNEGSKA (reference sequence). The CDR3 totals 17 residues. Here the CDR3 DNA reads TGCAGCGCCACATCTCCAAGCGGGAGTTGGACAGACGATGAGCAGTTCTTC. Protein sequence: CSATSPSGSWTDDEQFF.

The chain joins TRBV2 to TRBJ2-1; 11 nucleotides line up with TRBD2. CDR3 length: 19 residues. CDR1 is SNHLY, CDR2 FYNNEI, per germline. V was clipped by 8 bases and J by 0 bases; unmatched bases: 15. The CDR3 DNA reads TGTGCCAGCCTCAAGACCGGGACTAGCGGATGGAGCTCCTACAATGAGCAGTTCTTC. Translated, it gives CASLKTGTSGWSSYNEQFF.

Ten or more counts support this clonotype. V usage is TRBV7-2 and J usage is TRBJ2-5; 8 bases match TRBD2. The germline V gene encodes CDR1 SGHTA and CDR2 FQGNSA. The CDR3 is made up of 16 amino acids. V shed 5 bases, J shed 4 bases, and the junction held 12 bases outside the gene matches. The CDR3 reads CASSQGLTSARETQYF. The CDR3 DNA reads as TGTGCCAGCAGCCAAGGGTTGACTAGCGCGAGAGAGACCCAGTACTTC. The variable domain in full, completed from reference TRBV7-2 and TRBJ2-5, reads GAGVSQSPSNKVTEKGKDVELRCDPISGHTALYWYRQSLGQGLEFLIYFQGNSAPDKSGLPSDRFSAERTGGSVSTLTIQRTQQEDSAVYLCASSQGLTSARETQYFGPGTRLLVL.

This clonotype was seen repeatedly, ten times or more. This chain connects TRBV6-2 or TRBV6-3 to TRBJ2-3; weak D call: TRBD2 (5 bases). Germline V gene sequence: CDR1 MNHEY, CDR2 SVGEGT. V lost 4 bases and J 2 bases, leaving 19 bases between the germline ends. The length of the CDR3 is 17 residues. The CDR3 loop is CASSLGRATVITDTQYF. DNA of the CDR3: TGTGCCAGCAGTTTAGGGCGGGCCACGGTCATCACAGATACGCAGTATTTT.

Ten or more counts support this clonotype. The rearrangement links TRBV3-1 to TRBJ2-3; a possible D gene is TRBD2 (6 bases). Germline V gives CDR1 LGHDT, CDR2 YNNKEL (reference sequence). Trimming stripped 1 base from V and 2 bases from J, with 13 bases between. The CDR3 loop spans 16 amino acids. DNA for the CDR3: TGTGCCAGCAGCCAAGCGGGGGACTGGGACACAGATACGCAGTATTTT. It encodes CASSQAGDWDTDTQYF.

This clonotype occurred many times. This chain joins TRBV28 and TRBJ2-1, with 7 nucleotides matching TRBD2. The V segment lost 2 bases and the J segment 7 bases; nucleotides outside the gene matches: 11. The germline V gene has CDR1 MDHEN and CDR2 SYDVKM. The CDR3 totals 16 residues. The CDR3: CASSLDGAGGGNEQFF. CDR3 bases: TGTGCCAGCAGTTTAGACGGGGCTGGGGGGGGGAATGAGCAGTTCTTC. Looking up the rest from reference TRBV28 and TRBJ2-1 gives the full variable domain: DVKVTQSSRYLVKRTGEKVFLECVQDMDHENMFWYRQDPGLGLRLIYFSYDVKMKEKGDIPEGYSVSREKKERFSLILESASTNQTSMYLCASSLDGAGGGNEQFFGPGTRLTVL.

This clonotype has at least ten counts. The J gene is TRBJ2-7, the V gene TRBV2; maybe TRBD2 (6 bases). V was shortened by 7 bases and J by 1 base, with 14 bases between the two germline ends. The length of the CDR3 is 14 residues. The germline V gene has CDR1 SNHLY and CDR2 FYNNEI. The CDR3 nucleotides are TGTGCCAGCACGGGCGGGAAAGGATCCTACGAGCAGTACTTC. Translated, it gives CASTGGKGSYEQYF.

This clonotype was seen ten or more times. This chain joins TRBV7-2 and TRBJ2-7, with D perhaps TRBD1 (6 bases). CDR1 and CDR2 (germline): SGHTA, FQGNSA. The V end lost 3 bases, the J end lost 4 bases, and 13 bases lay between the germline ends. The CDR3 runs 14 residues. CDR3 coding DNA: TGTGCCAGCAGCTTGTCCAGGGGTCTATACGAGCAGTACTTC. It specifies CASSLSRGLYEQYF.

The V and J genes are TRBV4-1 and TRBJ2-1; D perhaps matches TRBD2 (6 bases). Germline V gene sequence: CDR1 MGHRA, CDR2 YSYEKL. V was trimmed by 2 bases and J by 9 bases, leaving 14 bases between them. The CDR3 spans 14 residues. The CDR3 coding sequence is TGCGCCAGCAGCCAATCCCTAATGGGAGGTGAGCAGTTCTTC. It codes for CASSQSLMGGEQFF.

CDR3 nucleotide sequence: TGTGCCAGCAGCTTGGACGGGAGGGCCTCGGATACGCAGTATTTT. This sequence encodes CASSLDGRASDTQYF. The V call is TRBV13, the J call TRBJ2-3, with 8 bases matching TRBD2. Looked up from germline, CDR1 is PRHDT and CDR2 is FYEKMQ (reference sequence). Trimming cost V 3 bases and J 6 bases; bases outside gene matches: 8. The CDR3 is made up of 15 amino acids. The whole variable domain, filled in from reference TRBV13 and TRBJ2-3, reads AAGVIQSPRHLIKEKRETATLKCYPIPRHDTVYWYQQGPGQDPQFLISFYEKMQSDKGSIPDRFSAQQFSDYHSELNMSSLELGDSALYFCASSLDGRASDTQYFGPGTRLTVL.

This clonotype has at least ten counts. This chain links TRBV27 with TRBJ2-7; D call uncertain. Germline values: CDR1 MNHEY, CDR2 SMNVEV (reference sequence). This CDR3 is built from 14 residues. With 8 bases removed from V and 0 bases from J, the gap between germline ends came to 14 bases. The CDR3, as DNA: TGTGCCAGCGGTCGTACAGAAGACTCCTACGAGCAGTACTTC. Its translation: CASGRTEDSYEQYF.

This clonotype was picked up many times. This chain links TRBV28 with TRBJ2-7; 7 positions match TRBD1. The ends lost 1 base at V and 5 bases at J; junction bases unmatched: 14. This CDR3 has 17 amino acids. Germline V gene lookup returns CDR1 MDHEN and CDR2 SYDVKM. The CDR3 region is CASSLFSLRDRDHEQYF. The CDR3 region has the DNA TGTGCCAGCAGTTTATTTAGTTTGCGTGACAGGGACCACGAGCAGTACTTC.

This clonotype came up many times. The J gene is TRBJ2-2, the V gene TRBV5-1; TRBD2 might be the D (6 bases). The germline V and J ends were trimmed by 4 bases and 0 bases, with 16 bases remaining between them. The CDR3 length is 17 residues. Germline V gives CDR1 SGHRS, CDR2 YFSETQ. The CDR3 here is CASSQRRVLANTGELFF. The CDR3 coding sequence is TGCGCCAGCAGCCAACGGAGGGTGCTCGCGAACACCGGGGAGCTGTTTTTT.

This CDR3 is CASRSGVDYGYTF. The CDR3 region has the DNA TGCGCCAGCAGGTCAGGGGTAGACTATGGCTACACCTTC. The V call is TRBV5-1, the J call TRBJ1-2, with a weak D call TRBD1 (6 bases). Trimming cost V 5 bases and J 3 bases, with 11 bases left between them. The CDR3 runs 13 residues. Germline V CDR1 and CDR2: SGHRS, YFSETQ.

V and J are TRBV11-2 and TRBJ1-2; 8 bases align to TRBD1. The CDR3 spans 14 residues. V was clipped by 1 base and J by 6 bases; unmatched bases: 4. Germline V lookup: CDR1 SGHAT, CDR2 FQNNGV. Written as DNA, the CDR3 is TGTGCCAGCAGCTTAGCCTTGACAGGGGATGGCTACACCTTC. This translates into CASSLALTGDGYTF.

This chain connects TRBV5-4 to TRBJ2-1, with unresolved D. Germline lookup yields CDR1 SGHNT and CDR2 YYREEE (reference sequence). The CDR3 consists of 15 residues. Trimming removed 6 bases at V and 0 bases at J, with 13 bases between. The DNA of the CDR3 is TGTGCCAGCAACCCTGGTTCGAGCTCCTACAATGAGCAGTTCTTC. This gives the protein CASNPGSSSYNEQFF.